Many counts were recorded for the clone carrying this T cell receptor (beta chain). Its cognate antigen is unknown. Diagnosis rested on symptoms, serum thyroxine and TRAb, thyroid ultrasound, and orbital computed tomography. It was approximately 9.7 ml of fresh peripheral blood that supplied the PBMCs. These data belong to a study of T cells in Graves' hyperthyroidism and ophthalmopathy. Study-level results: Peripheral blood also featured most of the thyroid clonotypes expanded above 0.001. The model foresaw ophthalmopathy a median roughly 6.3 months prior to onset.

Germline V CDR1 and CDR2: MNHNS, SASEGT. With 7 bases clipped from V and 5 bases from J, the junction kept 10 bases outside the gene matches. The CDR3 is made up of 14 amino acids. It was RNA transcripts that yielded the amplified TCR beta CDR3 regions. A first-round RT-PCR of the TCR CDR3 used the HTBI primer set. TCRdb reprocessed the multiplex PCR reads with MiXCR, giving one entry per CDR3 protein. This sample has some 550,000 distinct CDR3 sequences, with about a sixth found just once. The V and J genes are TRBV6-1 and TRBJ2-5, with TRBD1 matching over 7 bases. This clonotype was obtained from a woman in her forties with Graves' ophthalmopathy. Sample: blood. In nucleotides, the CDR3 is TGTGCCAGCACCCTTGACAGGGCTCGGGAGACCCAGTACTTC. Amino acids: CASTLDRARETQYF.